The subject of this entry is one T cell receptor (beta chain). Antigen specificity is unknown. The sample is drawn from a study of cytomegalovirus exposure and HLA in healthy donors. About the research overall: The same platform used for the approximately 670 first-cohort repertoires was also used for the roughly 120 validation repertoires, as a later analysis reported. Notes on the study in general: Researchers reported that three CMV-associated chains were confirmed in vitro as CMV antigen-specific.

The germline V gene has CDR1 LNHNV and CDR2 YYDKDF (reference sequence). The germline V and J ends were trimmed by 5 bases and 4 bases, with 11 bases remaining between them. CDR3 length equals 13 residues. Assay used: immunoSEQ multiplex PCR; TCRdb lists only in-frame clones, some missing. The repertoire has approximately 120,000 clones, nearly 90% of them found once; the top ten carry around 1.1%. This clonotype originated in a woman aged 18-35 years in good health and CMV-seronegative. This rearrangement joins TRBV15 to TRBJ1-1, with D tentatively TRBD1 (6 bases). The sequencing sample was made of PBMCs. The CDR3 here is CATSRTGSTEAFF. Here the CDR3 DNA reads TGTGCCACCAGCCGTACAGGGAGCACTGAAGCTTTCTTT.